These 10 T cell receptor beta chains came from one sample sequenced in a study of blood T cell repertoires in COVID-19. Here immunoSEQ multiplex PCR was the method, and the copy in TCRdb shows in-frame clones only, minus some. This table has 350,000 or so clones, 80% to 95% appearing once. Sequenced material: PBMCs or T cells enriched from blood (not recorded which). These receptors came from a woman between 25 and 40 years old who had recovered from COVID-19.

The V call is TRBV12-3 or TRBV12-4, the J call TRBJ2-1; D gene ambiguous. The V and J ends lost 7 bases and 9 bases respectively, with 16 bases between them. The CDR3 totals 13 residues. CDR3 protein: CASISRIFGEQFF. In nucleotides, the CDR3 is TGTGCCAGCATCTCTAGGATTTTTGGTGAGCAGTTCTTC.

V usage is TRBV27 and J usage is TRBJ1-1; 8 bases agree with TRBD1. The V segment lost 2 bases and the J segment 0 bases; nucleotides outside the gene matches: 5. The CDR3 has 16 residues. CDR1 MNHEY and CDR2 SMNVEV come from the germline V gene (reference sequence). DNA for the CDR3: TGTGCCAGCAGTTTACCCGGGACAGGACTGAACACTGAAGCTTTCTTT. Translated: CASSLPGTGLNTEAFF.

The chain combines TRBV3-1 (or the pseudogene TRBV3-2) with TRBJ2-5; TRBD2 aligns across 11 bases. The junction had 6 bases not matched to a gene; V was cut back by 1 base and J by 5 bases. CDR3 length equals 16 residues. The germline gives CDR1 LGHDT, CDR2 YNNKEL (reference sequence). The CDR3 region is CASSQVVSGGAETQYF. CDR3 nucleotides: TGTGCCAGCAGCCAAGTGGTTAGCGGGGGGGCGGAGACCCAGTACTTC.

In its sample, this clone was seen once. The chain is built from TRBV19 and TRBJ1-2; TRBD1 agrees at 7 bases. Germline V gene data show CDR1 as LNHDA and CDR2 as SQIVND (reference sequence). The trim removed 4 bases at V and 6 bases at J, leaving 5 bases unmatched. The CDR3 contains 13 residues. The CDR3 DNA follows: TGTGCCAGTAGTACCCGACAGGGTAATGGCTACACCTTC. It codes for CASSTRQGNGYTF.

The chain uses TRBV7-3 and TRBJ2-5, with TRBD2 matching over 12 bases. The CDR3 runs 15 residues. Germline values: CDR1 SGHTA, CDR2 FQGTGA. V gave up 1 base and J gave up 8 bases; unmatched junction bases: 5. The CDR3 sequence: CASSLSLAGGQTQYF. CDR3 nucleotides: TGTGCCAGCAGCTTAAGTCTAGCGGGGGGGCAAACCCAGTACTTC.

V and J are TRBV11-2 and TRBJ2-5, with no clear D. Trimming stripped 0 bases from V and 4 bases from J, with 3 bases between. Germline lookup yields CDR1 SGHAT and CDR2 FQNNGV. This CDR3 is 12 amino acids long. In DNA, the CDR3 is TGTGCCAGCAGCTTAGAGCGAGAGACCCAGTACTTC. This gives the protein CASSLERETQYF.

This chain uses TRBV5-1 with TRBJ1-2; tentatively, D is TRBD1 (5 bases). Germline V gene sequence: CDR1 SGHRS, CDR2 YFSETQ. This CDR3 region has 16 residues. V shed 3 bases and J shed 4 bases, with 19 bases lying between them. As DNA, the CDR3 is TGCGCCAGCAGCTCGGAGGGACCAGGGATGGGCTATGGCTACACCTTC. It codes for CASSSEGPGMGYGYTF.

The chain is built from TRBV9 and TRBJ2-2, with 8 nucleotides matching TRBD2. The V segment lost 7 bases and the J segment 5 bases; nucleotides outside the gene matches: 4. Germline V lookup: CDR1 SGDLS, CDR2 YYNGEE. The CDR3 loop spans 13 amino acids. The CDR3 spells CASGGGRTGELFF. In nucleotides, the CDR3 is TGTGCCAGCGGGGGCGGGAGGACCGGGGAGCTGTTTTTT. Complete variable domain (other parts from reference TRBV9 and TRBJ2-2): DSGVTQTPKHLITATGQRVTLRCSPRSGDLSVYWYQQSLDQGLQFLIQYYNGEERAKGNILERFSAQQFPDLHSELNLSSLELGDSALYFCASGGGRTGELFFGEGSRLTVL.

This chain uses TRBV7-3 with TRBJ1-2; D possibly corresponds to TRBD1 (6 bases). The germline gives CDR1 SGHTA, CDR2 FQGTGA. V lost 5 bases and J lost 13, with 20 bases in between. The CDR3 has 13 amino acids. Here the CDR3 DNA reads TGTGCCAGCAGCCCCCCGGGACACCCAGTTCTCACCTTC. It is translated as CASSPPGHPVLTF.

The chain has TRBV7-2 and TRBJ2-7; tentative D call: TRBD1 (5 bases). There are 12 residues in the CDR3. V lost 2 bases and J 6 bases, leaving 8 bases between the germline ends. The germline CDR1 and CDR2 sequences are SGHTA and FQGNSA. For the CDR3, the DNA is TGTGCCAGCAGCTTAATCACAGGCGAGCAGTACTTC. Residues: CASSLITGEQYF. Together with reference TRBV7-2 and TRBJ2-7, the CDR3 gives the full variable domain: GAGVSQSPSNKVTEKGKDVELRCDPISGHTALYWYRQSLGQGLEFLIYFQGNSAPDKSGLPSDRFSAERTGGSVSTLTIQRTQQEDSAVYLCASSLITGEQYFGPGTRLTVT.